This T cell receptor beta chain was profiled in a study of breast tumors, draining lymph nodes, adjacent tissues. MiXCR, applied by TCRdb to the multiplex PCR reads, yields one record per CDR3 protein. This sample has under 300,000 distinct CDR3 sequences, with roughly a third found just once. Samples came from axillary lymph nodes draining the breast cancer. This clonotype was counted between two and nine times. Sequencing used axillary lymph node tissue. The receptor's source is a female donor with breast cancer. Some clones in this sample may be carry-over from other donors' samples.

DNA for the CDR3: TGTGCCTGGAGTCTAAACAGGGAGACCCAGTACTTC. This codes for CAWSLNRETQYF. This rearrangement joins TRBV30 to TRBJ2-5, with D possibly being TRBD1 (5 bases). Germline V gene sequence: CDR1 GTSNPN, CDR2 SVGIG (reference sequence). The CDR3 extends over 12 amino acids. V was cut by 2 bases and J by 5 bases, with 9 bases left in between.